One and the same sample provided the 9 T cell receptor beta chains below, sequenced in a study of monozygotic twins with cystic fibrosis. Generated by immunoSEQ multiplex PCR, the TCRdb table keeps only in-frame clones and is missing some. The repertoire holds roughly 14,000 clones, with roughly 98% as singletons. Sequencing used blood. The receptors shown here come from a girl aged 2-10 years with cystic fibrosis.

The chain links TRBV7-8 to TRBJ2-1; TRBD2 matches 13 bases. The germline V gene has CDR1 SGHVS and CDR2 FQNEAQ. This CDR3 has 19 residues. Unmatched junction bases numbered 10, after V lost 1 base and J lost 4 bases. The CDR3 is CASSLVLAGGLLQYNEQFF. CDR3 coding DNA: TGTGCCAGCAGCTTAGTACTAGCGGGAGGGCTCCTTCAATACAATGAGCAGTTCTTC. The variable domain in full, completed from reference TRBV7-8 and TRBJ2-1, reads GAGVSQSPRYKVAKRGQDVALRCDPISGHVSLFWYQQALGQGPEFLTYFQNEAQLDKSGLPSDRFFAERPEGSVSTLKIQRTQQEDSAVYLCASSLVLAGGLLQYNEQFFGPGTRLTVL.

In its sample, this clone was seen once. A read error may account for a junction end that differs from germline. The chain links TRBV6-6 to TRBJ1-1, with a weak D call TRBD1 (6 bases). Germline V gives CDR1 MNHNY, CDR2 SVGAGI (reference sequence). The CDR3 length is 11 residues. CDR3 DNA sequence: TGTGCCAGCAGCTTAGGGACACCCTTTGAGTTT. It codes for CASSLGTPFEF.

The chain uses TRBV4-2 and TRBJ2-2; D uncertain. Germline CDR1 and CDR2: LGHNA and YNFKEQ. CDR3 size: 14 residues. The V gene lost 4 bases and the J gene lost 5 bases, with 11 bases spanning the gap. CDR3 DNA sequence: TGTGCCAGCAGCCCAGTAGGTAGAACCGGGGAGCTGTTTTTT. Encoded protein: CASSPVGRTGELFF.

The rearrangement joins TRBV7-6 to TRBJ2-7; the D is unclear. Germline V gene data show CDR1 as SGHVS and CDR2 as FNYEAQ. Between the trimmed V and J ends, which lost 4 bases and 6 bases, there was a span of 13 bases. The CDR3 is 13 amino acids. The CDR3 sequence: CASSSLGPVEQYF. As DNA, the CDR3 is TGTGCCAGCAGCTCCCTCGGTCCGGTCGAGCAGTACTTC.

The chain has TRBV19 and TRBJ1-2; D is undetermined. Per germline, CDR1 LNHDA and CDR2 SQIVND (reference sequence). The CDR3 is 15 residues long. V was cut by 5 bases and J by 1 base, with 14 bases left in between. CDR3: CASSYNPTDNYGYTF. The CDR3 nucleotides read TGTGCCAGTAGTTATAATCCGACGGATAACTATGGCTACACCTTC.

The genes are TRBV19 and TRBJ1-1; no definite D call. Germline loops: CDR1 LNHDA, CDR2 SQIVND (reference sequence). The CDR3 has 18 amino acids. Deletions cut 2 bases from V and 0 bases from J, with 19 bases between. CDR3 nucleotides: TGTGCCAGTAGTATACGTGTTCGGGGTGGGAGCATGAACACTGAAGCTTTCTTT. Translating it yields CASSIRVRGGSMNTEAFF.

The CDR3 DNA follows: TGTGCCAGCAGTTACCCAGGGCGGAACACTGAAGCTTTCTTT. Its protein is CASSYPGRNTEAFF. The gene calls are TRBV6-5 and TRBJ1-1; D possibly corresponds to TRBD1 (5 bases). CDR1 and CDR2 from the germline V gene are MNHEY and SVGAGI. This CDR3 has 14 residues. The V end lost 2 bases, the J end lost 1 base, and 8 bases lay between the germline ends.

CDR3 region: CSVAGGPGGYTF. The CDR3 DNA sequence: TGCAGCGTTGCAGGGGGCCCGGGGGGCTACACCTTC. The chain carries TRBV29-1 and TRBJ1-2; TRBD1 matches at 8 bases. CDR1 SQVTM and CDR2 ANQGSEA come from the germline V gene. This CDR3 comprises 12 residues. V shed 4 bases, J shed 8 bases, and the junction held 6 bases outside the gene matches. The full variable domain, its missing parts supplied by reference TRBV29-1 and TRBJ1-2, is SAVISQKPSRDICQRGTSLTIQCQVDSQVTMMFWYRQQPGQSLTLIATANQGSEATYESGFVIDKFPISRPNLTFSTLTVSNMSPEDSSIYLCSVAGGPGGYTFGSGTRLTVV.

The rearrangement links TRBV2 to TRBJ2-7; D remains ambiguous. The V end was cut by 6 bases, the J end by 7 bases, with 22 bases between. The CDR3 length is 15 residues. Germline V lookup: CDR1 SNHLY, CDR2 FYNNEI. CDR3 DNA sequence: TGTGCCAGCAGGCCCTCCCTCGAACCGGGCCTAGAGCAGTACTTC. This sequence encodes CASRPSLEPGLEQYF.